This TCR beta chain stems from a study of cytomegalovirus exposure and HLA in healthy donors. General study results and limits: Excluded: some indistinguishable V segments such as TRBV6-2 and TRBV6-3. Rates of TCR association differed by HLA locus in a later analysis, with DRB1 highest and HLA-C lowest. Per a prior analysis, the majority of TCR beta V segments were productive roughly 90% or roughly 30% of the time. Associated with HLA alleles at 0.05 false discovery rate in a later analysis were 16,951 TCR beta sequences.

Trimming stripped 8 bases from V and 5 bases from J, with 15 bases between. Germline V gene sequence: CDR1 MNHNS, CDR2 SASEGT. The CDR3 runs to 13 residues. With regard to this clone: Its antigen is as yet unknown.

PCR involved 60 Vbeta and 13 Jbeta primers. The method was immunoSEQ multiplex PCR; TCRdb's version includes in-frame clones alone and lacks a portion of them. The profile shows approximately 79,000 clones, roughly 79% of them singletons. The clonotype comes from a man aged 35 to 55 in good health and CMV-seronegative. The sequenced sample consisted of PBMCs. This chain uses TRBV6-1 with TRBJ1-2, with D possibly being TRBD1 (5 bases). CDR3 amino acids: CASLLQAPYGYTF. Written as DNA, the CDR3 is TGTGCCAGCTTACTACAGGCCCCTTATGGCTACACCTTC.